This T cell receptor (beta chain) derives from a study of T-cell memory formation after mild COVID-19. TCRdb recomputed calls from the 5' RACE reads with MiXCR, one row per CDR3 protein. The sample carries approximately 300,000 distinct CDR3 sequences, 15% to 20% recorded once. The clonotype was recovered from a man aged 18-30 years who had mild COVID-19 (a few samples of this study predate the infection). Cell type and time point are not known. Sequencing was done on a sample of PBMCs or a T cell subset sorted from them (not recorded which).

The CDR3 loop reads CASSIGGSNLGDTQYF. CDR3 coding DNA: TGTGCCAGTAGTATCGGTGGGAGTAATCTGGGAGATACGCAGTATTTT. The chain couples TRBV19 to TRBJ2-3; tentative D call: TRBD2 (5 bases). CDR3 length: 16 amino acids. Germline assignment: CDR1 LNHDA and CDR2 SQIVND (reference sequence). Trimming cost V 3 bases and J 5 bases, with 18 bases left between them.